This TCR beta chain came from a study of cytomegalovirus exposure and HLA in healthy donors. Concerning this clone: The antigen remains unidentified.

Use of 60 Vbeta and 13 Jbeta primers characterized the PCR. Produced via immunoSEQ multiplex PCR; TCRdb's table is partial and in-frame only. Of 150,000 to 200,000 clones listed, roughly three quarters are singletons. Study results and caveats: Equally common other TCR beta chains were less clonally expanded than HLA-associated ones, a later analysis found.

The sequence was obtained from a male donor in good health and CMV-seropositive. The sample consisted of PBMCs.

The CDR3 region is CASSPRQGRETEAFF. As DNA, the CDR3 is TGTGCCAGCAGCCCCCGACAGGGGAGGGAGACTGAAGCTTTCTTT. The chain has TRBV7-9 and TRBJ1-1, with 8 bases aligning to TRBD1. This CDR3 region has 15 residues. Trimming took 5 bases from V and 5 from J; bases not matched to a gene: 10. CDR1 and CDR2 (germline): SEHNR, FQNEAQ (reference sequence).